This T cell receptor (beta chain) was identified during a study of graft-versus-host responses after intestinal transplantation. Clones were read by immunoSEQ multiplex PCR, and TCRdb kept only the in-frame ones, dropping some. Of fewer than 130,000 clones listed, 93% are singletons. Remarks on this clone: Its antigen is as yet unknown.

CDR3 length: 17 residues. CDR1 is SNHLY and CDR2 is FYNNEI in the germline V gene. With V trimmed by 3 bases and J by 3 bases, 11 bases remained unmatched. General study points: Recipient bone marrow held GvH clones, some seen earlier in ileum or blood.

The genes are TRBV2 and TRBJ2-1, with 7 bases fitting TRBD2. This receptor was obtained from a human donor who received an intestinal transplant. The specimen comprised unstimulated CD8+ T cells sorted from spleen or lymph node cells, sampled before intestinal transplant. CDR3 region: CASSDPISGQNYNEQFF. The CDR3 nucleotides are TGTGCCAGCAGTGATCCGATTAGCGGGCAAAACTACAATGAGCAGTTCTTC.